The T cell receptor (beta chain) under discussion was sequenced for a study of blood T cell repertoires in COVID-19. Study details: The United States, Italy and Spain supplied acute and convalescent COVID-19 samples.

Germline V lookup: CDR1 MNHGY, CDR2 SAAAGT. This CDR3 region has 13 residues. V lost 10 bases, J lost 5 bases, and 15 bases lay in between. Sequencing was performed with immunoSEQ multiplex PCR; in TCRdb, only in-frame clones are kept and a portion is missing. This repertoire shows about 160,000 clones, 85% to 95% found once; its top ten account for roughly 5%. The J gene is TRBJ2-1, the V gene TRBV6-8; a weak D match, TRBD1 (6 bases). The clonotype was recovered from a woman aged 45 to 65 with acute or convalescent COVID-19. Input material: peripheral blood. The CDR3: CATGQTTNNEQFF. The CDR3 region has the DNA TGTGCCACCGGACAGACGACGAACAATGAGCAGTTCTTC.